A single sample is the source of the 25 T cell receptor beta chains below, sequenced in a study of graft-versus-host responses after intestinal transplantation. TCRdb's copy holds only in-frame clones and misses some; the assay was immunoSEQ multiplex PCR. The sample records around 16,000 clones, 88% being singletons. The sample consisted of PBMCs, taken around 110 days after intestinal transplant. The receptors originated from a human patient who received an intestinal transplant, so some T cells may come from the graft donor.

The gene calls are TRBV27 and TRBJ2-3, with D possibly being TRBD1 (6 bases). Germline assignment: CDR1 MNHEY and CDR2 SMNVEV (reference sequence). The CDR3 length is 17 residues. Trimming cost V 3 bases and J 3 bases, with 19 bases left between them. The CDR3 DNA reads TGTGCCAGCAGTTTTCTTTCGACAGGCCTAGTTACAGATACGCAGTATTTT. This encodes CASSFLSTGLVTDTQYF.

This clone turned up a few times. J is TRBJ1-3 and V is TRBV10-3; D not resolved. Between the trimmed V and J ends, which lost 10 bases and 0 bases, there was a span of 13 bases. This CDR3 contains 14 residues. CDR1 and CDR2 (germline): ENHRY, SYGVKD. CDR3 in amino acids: CATTPGASGNTIYF. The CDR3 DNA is TGTGCCACCACGCCGGGAGCCTCTGGAAACACCATATATTTT.

This chain's CDR3 is CASTRTSGVSYEQYF. The CDR3 DNA reads TGTGCCAGCACCCGGACTAGCGGAGTTTCCTACGAGCAGTACTTC. V is TRBV2 and J is TRBJ2-7; 10 bases are shared with TRBD2. V shed 7 bases and J 1 base; nucleotides not matched to a gene: 7. This CDR3 is built from 15 residues. Germline V gene data show CDR1 as SNHLY and CDR2 as FYNNEI.

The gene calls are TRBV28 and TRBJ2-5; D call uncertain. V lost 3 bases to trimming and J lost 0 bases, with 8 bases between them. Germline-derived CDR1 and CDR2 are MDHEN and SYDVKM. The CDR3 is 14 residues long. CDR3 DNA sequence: TGTGCCAGCAGTTTTCGGCTAAACCAAGAGACCCAGTACTTC. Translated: CASSFRLNQETQYF.

The CDR3 loop reads CASGQGATNYGYTF. The DNA for the CDR3 is TGTGCCAGCGGACAGGGAGCAACCAACTATGGCTACACCTTC. The chain employs TRBV28 and TRBJ1-2; TRBD1 matches at 8 bases. V was pared by 8 bases and J by 2 bases, with 7 bases of the junction left unmatched. CDR1 and CDR2 (germline): MDHEN, SYDVKM. This CDR3 is built from 14 residues.

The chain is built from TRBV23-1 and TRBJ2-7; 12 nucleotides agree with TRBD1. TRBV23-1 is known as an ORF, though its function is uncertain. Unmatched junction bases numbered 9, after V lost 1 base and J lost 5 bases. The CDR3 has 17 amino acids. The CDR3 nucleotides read TGCGCCAGCAGTCAATATAAGTGCGGGACAGGGGGCAACGAGCAGTACTTC. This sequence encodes CASSQYKCGTGGNEQYF.

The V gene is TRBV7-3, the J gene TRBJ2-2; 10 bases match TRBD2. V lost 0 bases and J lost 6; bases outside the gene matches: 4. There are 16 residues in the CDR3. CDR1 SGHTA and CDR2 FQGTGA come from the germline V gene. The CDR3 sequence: CASSLTPSGSAGELFF. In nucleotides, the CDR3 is TGTGCCAGCAGCTTAACCCCTAGCGGGAGCGCCGGGGAGCTGTTTTTT.

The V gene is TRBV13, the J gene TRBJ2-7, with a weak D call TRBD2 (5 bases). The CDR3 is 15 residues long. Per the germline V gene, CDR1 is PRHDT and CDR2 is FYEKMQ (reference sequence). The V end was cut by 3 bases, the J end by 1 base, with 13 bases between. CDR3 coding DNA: TGTGCCAGCAGCTTGGGGAGTCGGAGGTCCTACGAGCAGTACTTC. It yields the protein CASSLGSRRSYEQYF.

CDR3 sequence reads: CASSHLTGRDEKLFF. The CDR3 coding sequence is TGCGCCAGCAGCCACCTGACAGGGAGGGATGAAAAACTGTTTTTT. The chain links TRBV4-1 to TRBJ1-4, with TRBD1 matching over 7 bases. Trimming at V came to 3 bases and at J to 6 bases, leaving 7 bases not matched to a gene. CDR1 and CDR2 (germline): MGHRA, YSYEKL. The length of the CDR3 is 15 residues.

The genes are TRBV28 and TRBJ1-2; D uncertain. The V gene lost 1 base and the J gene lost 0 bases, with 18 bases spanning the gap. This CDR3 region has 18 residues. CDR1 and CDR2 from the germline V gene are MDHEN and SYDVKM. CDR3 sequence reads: CASSLSGSLVLANYGYTF. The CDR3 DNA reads TGTGCCAGCAGTTTATCCGGGTCGTTAGTATTAGCTAACTATGGCTACACCTTC.

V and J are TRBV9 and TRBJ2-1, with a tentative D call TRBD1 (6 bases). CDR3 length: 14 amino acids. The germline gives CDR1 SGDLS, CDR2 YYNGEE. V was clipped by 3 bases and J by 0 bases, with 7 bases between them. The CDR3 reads CASSAGHSYNEQFF. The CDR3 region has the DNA TGTGCCAGCAGCGCGGGACACTCCTACAATGAGCAGTTCTTC.

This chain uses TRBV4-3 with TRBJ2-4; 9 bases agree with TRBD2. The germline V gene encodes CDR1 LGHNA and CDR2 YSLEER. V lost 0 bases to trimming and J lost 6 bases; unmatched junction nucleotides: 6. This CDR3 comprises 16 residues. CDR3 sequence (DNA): TGCGCCAGCAGCCAAGATCGTAATAGCGGGAGAAACATTCAGTACTTC. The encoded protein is CASSQDRNSGRNIQYF.

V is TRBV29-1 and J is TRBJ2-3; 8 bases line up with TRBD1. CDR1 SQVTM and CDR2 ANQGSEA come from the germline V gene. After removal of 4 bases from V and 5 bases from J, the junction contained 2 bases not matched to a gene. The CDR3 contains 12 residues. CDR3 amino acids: CSVAQGGDTQYF. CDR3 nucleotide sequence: TGCAGCGTTGCACAGGGGGGAGATACGCAGTATTTT.

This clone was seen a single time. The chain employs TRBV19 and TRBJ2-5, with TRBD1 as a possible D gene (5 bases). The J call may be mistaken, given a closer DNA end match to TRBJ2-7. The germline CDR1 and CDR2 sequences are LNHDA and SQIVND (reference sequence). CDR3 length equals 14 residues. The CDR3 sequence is CASTPQGFPYEQYF. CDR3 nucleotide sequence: TGTGCCAGTACTCCGCAGGGTTTTCCCTACGAGCAGTACTTC.

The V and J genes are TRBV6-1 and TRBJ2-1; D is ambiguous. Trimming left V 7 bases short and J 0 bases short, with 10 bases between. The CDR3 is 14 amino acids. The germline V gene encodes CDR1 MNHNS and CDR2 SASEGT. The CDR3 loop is CASKDLSSYNEQFF. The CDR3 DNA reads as TGTGCCAGCAAGGACCTGAGCTCCTACAATGAGCAGTTCTTC.

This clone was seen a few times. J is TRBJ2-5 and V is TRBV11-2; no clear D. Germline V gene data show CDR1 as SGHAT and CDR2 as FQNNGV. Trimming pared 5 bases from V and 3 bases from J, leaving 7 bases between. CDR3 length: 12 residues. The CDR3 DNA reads TGTGCCAGCAGCCCTACCGAAGAGACCCAGTACTTC. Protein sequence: CASSPTEETQYF.

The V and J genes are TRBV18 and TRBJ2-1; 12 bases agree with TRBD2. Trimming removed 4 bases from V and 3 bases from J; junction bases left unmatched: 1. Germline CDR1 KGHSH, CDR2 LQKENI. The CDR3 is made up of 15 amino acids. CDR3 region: CASSLTSGSYNEQFF. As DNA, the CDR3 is TGTGCCAGCTCACTGACTAGCGGGAGCTACAATGAGCAGTTCTTC.

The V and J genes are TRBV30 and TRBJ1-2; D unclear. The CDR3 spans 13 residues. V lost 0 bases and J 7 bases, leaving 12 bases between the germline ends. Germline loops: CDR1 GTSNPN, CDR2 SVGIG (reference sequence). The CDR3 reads CAWSVRPTAGYTF. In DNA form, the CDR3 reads TGTGCCTGGAGTGTAAGACCAACAGCTGGCTACACCTTC.

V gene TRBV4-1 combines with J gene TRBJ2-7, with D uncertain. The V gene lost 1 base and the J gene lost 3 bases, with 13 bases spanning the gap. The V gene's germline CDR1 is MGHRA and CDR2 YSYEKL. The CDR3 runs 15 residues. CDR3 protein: CASSQGTEGRYEQYF. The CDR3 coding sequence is TGCGCCAGCAGCCAAGGGACGGAAGGACGCTACGAGCAGTACTTC.

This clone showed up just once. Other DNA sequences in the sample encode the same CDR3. In DNA, the CDR3 is TGTGCCAGTAGTATAGCTCTCTCGAGCGGGAGGGCCCGTAGAAATGAGCAGTTCTTC. It encodes CASSIALSSGRARRNEQFF. This chain joins TRBV19 and TRBJ2-1; 10 positions agree with TRBD2. Germline loops: CDR1 LNHDA, CDR2 SQIVND (reference sequence). The V segment lost 1 base and the J segment 7 bases; nucleotides outside the gene matches: 16. The CDR3 length is 19 residues. Together with reference TRBV19 and TRBJ2-1, the CDR3 gives the full variable domain: DGGITQSPKYLFRKEGQNVTLSCEQNLNHDAMYWYRQDPGQGLRLIYYSQIVNDFQKGDIAEGYSVSREKKESFPLTVTSAQKNPTAFYLCASSIALSSGRARRNEQFFGPGTRLTVL.

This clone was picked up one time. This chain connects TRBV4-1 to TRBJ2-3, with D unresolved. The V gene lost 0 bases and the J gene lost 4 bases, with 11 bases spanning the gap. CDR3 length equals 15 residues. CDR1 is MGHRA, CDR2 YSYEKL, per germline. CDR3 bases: TGCGCCAGCAGCCAAGATTGGTTTTTAGCAGATACGCAGTATTTT. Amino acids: CASSQDWFLADTQYF.

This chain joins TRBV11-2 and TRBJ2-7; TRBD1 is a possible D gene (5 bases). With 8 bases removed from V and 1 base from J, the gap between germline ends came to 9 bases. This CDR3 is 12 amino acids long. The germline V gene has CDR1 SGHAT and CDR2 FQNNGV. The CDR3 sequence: CASAAGSYEQYF. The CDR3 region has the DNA TGTGCCAGCGCGGCAGGGTCCTACGAGCAGTACTTC.

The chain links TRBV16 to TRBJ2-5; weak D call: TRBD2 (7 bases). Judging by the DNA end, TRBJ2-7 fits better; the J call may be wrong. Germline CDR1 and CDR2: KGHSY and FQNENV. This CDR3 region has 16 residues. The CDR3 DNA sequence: TGTGCCAGCAGCCAACCGGGGATAACAGGGAGGGACGAGCAGTACTTC. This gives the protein CASSQPGITGRDEQYF.

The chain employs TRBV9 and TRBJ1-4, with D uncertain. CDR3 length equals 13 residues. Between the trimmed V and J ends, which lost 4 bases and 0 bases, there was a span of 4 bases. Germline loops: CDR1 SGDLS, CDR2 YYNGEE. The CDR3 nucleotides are TGTGCCAGCAGCAGGGCAACTAATGAAAAACTGTTTTTT. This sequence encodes CASSRATNEKLFF.

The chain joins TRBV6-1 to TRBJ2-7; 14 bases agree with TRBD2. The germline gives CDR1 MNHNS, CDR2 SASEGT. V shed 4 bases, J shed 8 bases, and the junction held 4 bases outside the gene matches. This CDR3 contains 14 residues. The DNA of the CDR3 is TGTGCCAGCAGTGCCGGGACTAGCGGGAGTCAGCAGTACTTC. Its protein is CASSAGTSGSQQYF.